This T cell receptor (beta chain) stems from a study of graft-versus-host responses after intestinal transplantation. Whole-study context: Anti-thymocyte globulin induction was given to all recipients, followed by tacrolimus and steroids for around three years.

Germline V gene sequence: CDR1 SGHRS, CDR2 YFSETQ. The CDR3 has 18 residues. The V segment lost 4 bases and the J segment 1 base; nucleotides outside the gene matches: 12. TCRdb's table, derived via immunoSEQ multiplex PCR, lists solely in-frame clones and lacks some. The sample lists some 16,000 clones, over 70% occurring once. Study-level points and caveats: Recipient marrow contained GvH clones, some of which appeared first in ileum or blood. Those patients showing graft-donor T cell macrochimerism displayed high graft-versus-host to host-versus-graft clonal ratios in allografts.

Concerning this clone itself: Its specificity is not known.

Sample: PBMCs, taken roughly 110 days after intestinal transplant. V usage is TRBV5-1 and J usage is TRBJ1-1; TRBD1 agrees at 11 bases. This clonotype originated in a human patient who received an intestinal transplant, so some T cells may come from the graft donor. The CDR3 nucleotides read TGCGCCAGCAGCCTTAGGGGACAGGGGGGACCCTCGAACACTGAAGCTTTCTTT. This codes for CASSLRGQGGPSNTEAFF.